This TCR beta chain was identified in a study of PD-L1 blockade in urothelial cancer (dated by TCRdb to the late 2010s). In terms of the full investigation: Every patient began therapy in 2014 and was given atezolizumab 1,200 mg intravenously every 3 weeks. About nine tenths of the roughly 29 patients were identified as males with urothelial cancer of bladder origin, and a prior smoking history was reported by 18 of 29 patients. Patients had an ECOG performance status of 0 or 1 and had received between 0 and 3 prior chemotherapy regimens. Blood samples were analyzed at 3 weeks after treatment start (second dose) and at 6 weeks after treatment start. Blood samples gave a median of approximately 150,000 T cells and approximately 85,000 unique TCRs, with a median clonality of around 0.08. Somatic, immune and clinical correlates of response to PD-L1 blockade with atezolizumab in urothelial cancer were the focus of an exploratory multi-omic analysis. TCR sequencing covered pretreatment tumor samples and matched, serially collected peripheral blood taken before and after atezolizumab treatment. Progression-free survival longer than 6 months counted as durable clinical benefit, and TCR features were additionally tested against both progression-free and overall survival. Whole exome sequencing and RNA sequencing of pretreatment tumors were performed alongside TCR sequencing in the same patients. Durable clinical benefit was achieved by nine patients but not by the remaining 20. Approximately 30 patients had pretreatment blood TCR-seq, approximately 24 had at least one posttreatment blood collection, and approximately 24 had tumor TCR-seq.

Synthetic TCR analog templates were spiked into each PCR so that absolute template abundance could be estimated from read counts. Using the immunoSEQ assay, TCRbeta CDR3 regions were amplified from genomic DNA with bias-controlled V and J gene primers. Rearranged TCRbeta segments were sequenced at approximately 20X coverage. As for how the authors treated the data: Sequencing errors were corrected by clustering, and CDR3s were annotated against IMGT so that V, D and J genes could be assigned. Only productive TCRbeta rearrangements were used in downstream analyses, excluding out-of-frame or stop-codon sequences. Clonality was calculated as one minus the Shannon entropy normalized by the log of the number of unique productive sequences. Clones differing between time points or between blood and tumor were identified by Fisher's exact test with Benjamini-Hochberg correction at adjusted p below 0.01. The clones in this table, taken by TCRdb from immuneACCESS, are in-frame only. Not every clone is retained; where verified, under half of the shortfall comes from an unresolved V gene, and the cause of the rest is unknown. The V and J calls and the clone size are those of that table, but D and trimming were determined from the DNA. In this sample the table shows over 100,000 clones, around 84% of which occur a single time. Of the sample, 3.2% falls within the top ten clones.

Explained via the paper, the time point label denotes: pretreatment peripheral blood. The cohort comprised fewer than 35 patients with locally advanced or metastatic urothelial carcinoma treated at Memorial Sloan Kettering on a trial protocol. Peripheral blood mononuclear cells were collected pretreatment and during treatment, with between 1 and 8 total time points obtained per patient. The Qiagen DNeasy Blood extraction kit was used to purify genomic DNA from total PBMCs and tumor samples. PBMCs were collected pretreatment and during treatment, and were isolated and stored as previously described. General findings and caveats noted by the study authors: Because of the small sample size (n ≈ 29) and the many exploratory analyses performed, the results are intended to be regarded as hypothesis-generating. A pretreatment peripheral blood TCR clonality below the median was linked to improved progression-free and overall survival. Patients with durable benefit showed greater expansion of tumor-associated TCR clones in peripheral blood 3 weeks after starting treatment (n ≈ 23, p = 0.022).

Per the germline V gene, SGHRS is the CDR1 and YFSETQ is the CDR2. From V the trimming removes 0 bases and from J it removes 7 bases, while the gene matches leave 9 bases of the junction unaccounted for. Its CDR3 holds 16 amino acids, cysteine through phenylalanine. The DNA shown is the 48-base CDR3, in frame from base 1. Notes on this clone: Its antigen remains undetermined. The input lacks base qualities; no much larger clone sits a single base away.

The sequenced sample was PBMCs, obtained around atezolizumab (anti-PD-L1) treatment. Recombination connected TRBV5-1 to TRBJ2-1; 8 bases in between match TRBD2. The sequence was collected from a man between 45 and 60 years old with urothelial cancer. Read as DNA, the sequence is TGCGCCAGCAGCTTGGGCTCCGCGGGAGGCATTAATGAGCAGTTCTTC. The translation is CASSLGSAGGINEQFF.